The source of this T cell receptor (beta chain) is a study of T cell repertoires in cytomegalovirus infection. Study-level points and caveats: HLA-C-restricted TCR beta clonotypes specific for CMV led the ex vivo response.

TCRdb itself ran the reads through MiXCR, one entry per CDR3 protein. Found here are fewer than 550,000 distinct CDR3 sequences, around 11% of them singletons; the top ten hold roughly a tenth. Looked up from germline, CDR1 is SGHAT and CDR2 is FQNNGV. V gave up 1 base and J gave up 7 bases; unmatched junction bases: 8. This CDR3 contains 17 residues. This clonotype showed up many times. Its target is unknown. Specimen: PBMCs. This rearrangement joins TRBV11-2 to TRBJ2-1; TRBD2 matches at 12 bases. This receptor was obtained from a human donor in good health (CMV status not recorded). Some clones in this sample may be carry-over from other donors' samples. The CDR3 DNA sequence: TGTGCCAGCAGCTTAGGTCTAGCGGGGGGGCCTCGGAATGAGCAGTTCTTC. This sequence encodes CASSLGLAGGPRNEQFF.